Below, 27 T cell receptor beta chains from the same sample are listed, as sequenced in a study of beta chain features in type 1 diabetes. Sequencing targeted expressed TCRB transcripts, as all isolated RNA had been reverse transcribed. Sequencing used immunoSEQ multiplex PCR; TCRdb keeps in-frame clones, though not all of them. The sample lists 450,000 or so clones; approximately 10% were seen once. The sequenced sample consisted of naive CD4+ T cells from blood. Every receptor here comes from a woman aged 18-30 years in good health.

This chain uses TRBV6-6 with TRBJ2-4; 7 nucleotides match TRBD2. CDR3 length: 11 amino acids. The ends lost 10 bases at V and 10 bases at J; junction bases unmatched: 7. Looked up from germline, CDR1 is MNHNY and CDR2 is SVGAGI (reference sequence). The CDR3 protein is CATRWEGIQYF. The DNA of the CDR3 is TGTGCCACCCGGTGGGAGGGGATTCAGTACTTC.

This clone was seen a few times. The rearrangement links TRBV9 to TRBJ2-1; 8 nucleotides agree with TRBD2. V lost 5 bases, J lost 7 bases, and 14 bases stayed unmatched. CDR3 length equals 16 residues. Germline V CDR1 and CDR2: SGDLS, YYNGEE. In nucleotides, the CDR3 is TGTGCCAGCAGTGCGTTCGGAGCGGGAGTTCAAAATGAGCAGTTCTTC. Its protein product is CASSAFGAGVQNEQFF.

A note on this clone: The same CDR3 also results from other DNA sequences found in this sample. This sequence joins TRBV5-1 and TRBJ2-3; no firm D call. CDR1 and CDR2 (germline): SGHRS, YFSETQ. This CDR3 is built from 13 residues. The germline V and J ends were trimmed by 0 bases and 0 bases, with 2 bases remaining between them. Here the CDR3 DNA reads TGCGCCAGCAGCTTGGATAGCACAGATACGCAGTATTTT. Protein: CASSLDSTDTQYF.

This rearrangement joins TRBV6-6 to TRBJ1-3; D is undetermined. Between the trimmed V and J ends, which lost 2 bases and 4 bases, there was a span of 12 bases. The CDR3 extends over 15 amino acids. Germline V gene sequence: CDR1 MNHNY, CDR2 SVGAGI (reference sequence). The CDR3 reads CASSYDEGRGNTIYF. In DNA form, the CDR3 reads TGTGCCAGCAGTTACGACGAAGGGCGCGGAAACACCATATATTTT.

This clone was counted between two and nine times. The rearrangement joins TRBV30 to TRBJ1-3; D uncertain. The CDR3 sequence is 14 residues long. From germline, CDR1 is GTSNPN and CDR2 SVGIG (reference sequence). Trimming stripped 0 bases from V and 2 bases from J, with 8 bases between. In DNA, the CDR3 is TGTGCCTGGAGTGTAGGAGGGACTGGAAACACCATATATTTT. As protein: CAWSVGGTGNTIYF.

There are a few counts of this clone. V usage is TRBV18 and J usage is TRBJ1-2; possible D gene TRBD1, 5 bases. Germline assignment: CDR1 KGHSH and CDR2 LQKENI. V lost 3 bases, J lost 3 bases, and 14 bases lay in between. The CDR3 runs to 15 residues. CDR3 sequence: CASSPLEGADYGYTF. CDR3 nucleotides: TGTGCCAGCTCACCCCTGGAAGGGGCAGACTATGGCTACACCTTC.

CDR3 loop: CASSPTSGSSDTQYF. The DNA of the CDR3 is TGTGCCAGCAGCCCGACTAGCGGGAGTTCAGATACGCAGTATTTT. The chain uses TRBV7-9 and TRBJ2-3; 12 bases are a match to TRBD2. Germline lookup yields CDR1 SEHNR and CDR2 FQNEAQ (reference sequence). The CDR3 length is 15 residues. J gave up 4 bases and V 5 bases, and 4 bases lay outside the gene matches.

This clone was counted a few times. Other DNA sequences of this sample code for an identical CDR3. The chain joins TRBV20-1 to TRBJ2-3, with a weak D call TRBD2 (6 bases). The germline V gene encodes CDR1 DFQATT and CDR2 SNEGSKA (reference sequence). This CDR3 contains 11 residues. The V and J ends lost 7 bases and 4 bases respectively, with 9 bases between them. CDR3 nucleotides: TGCAGTGTTTTAGCGGCAGATACGCAGTATTTT. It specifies CSVLAADTQYF.

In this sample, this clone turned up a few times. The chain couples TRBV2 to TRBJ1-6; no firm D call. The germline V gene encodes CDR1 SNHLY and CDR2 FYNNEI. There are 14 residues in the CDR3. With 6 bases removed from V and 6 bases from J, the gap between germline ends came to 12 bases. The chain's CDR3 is CASRNSEGNSPLHF. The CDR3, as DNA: TGTGCCAGCAGAAACAGCGAGGGTAATTCACCCCTCCACTTT. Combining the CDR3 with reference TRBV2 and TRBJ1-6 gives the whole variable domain EPEVTQTPSHQVTQMGQEVILRCVPISNHLYFYWYRQILGQKVEFLVSFYNNEISEKSEIFDDQFSVERPDGSNFTLKIRSTKLEDSAMYFCASRNSEGNSPLHFGNGTRLTVT.

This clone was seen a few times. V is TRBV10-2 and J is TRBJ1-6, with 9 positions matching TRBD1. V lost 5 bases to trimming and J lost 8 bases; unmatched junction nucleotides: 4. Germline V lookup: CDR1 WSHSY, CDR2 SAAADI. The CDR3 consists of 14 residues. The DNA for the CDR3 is TGCGCCAGCAGTTCGGGACAGGGTCATTCACCCCTCCACTTT. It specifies CASSSGQGHSPLHF.

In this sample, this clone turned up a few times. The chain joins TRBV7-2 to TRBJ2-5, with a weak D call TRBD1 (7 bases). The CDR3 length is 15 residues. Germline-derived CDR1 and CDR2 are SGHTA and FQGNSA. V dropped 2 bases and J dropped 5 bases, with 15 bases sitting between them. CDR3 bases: TGTGCCAGCAGCTTACCCCTGACAGGGAGGGAGACCCAGTACTTC. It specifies CASSLPLTGRETQYF.

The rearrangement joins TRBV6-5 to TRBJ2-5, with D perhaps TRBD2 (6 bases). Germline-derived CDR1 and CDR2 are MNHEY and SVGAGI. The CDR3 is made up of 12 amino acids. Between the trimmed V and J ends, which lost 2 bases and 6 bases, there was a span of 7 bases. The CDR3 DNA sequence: TGTGCCAGCAGTTACGCGGGGAAGACCCAGTACTTC. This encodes CASSYAGKTQYF.

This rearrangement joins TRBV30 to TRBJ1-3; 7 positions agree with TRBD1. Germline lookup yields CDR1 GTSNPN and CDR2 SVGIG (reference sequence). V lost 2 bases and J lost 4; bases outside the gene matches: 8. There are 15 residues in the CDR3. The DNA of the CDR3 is TGTGCCTGGAGTTCCCGGGACAGCGGAGGAAACACCATATATTTT. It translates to CAWSSRDSGGNTIYF.

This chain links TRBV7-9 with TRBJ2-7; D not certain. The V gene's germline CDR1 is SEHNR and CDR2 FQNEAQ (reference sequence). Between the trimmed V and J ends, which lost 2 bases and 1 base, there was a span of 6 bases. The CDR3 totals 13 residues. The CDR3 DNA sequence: TGTGCCAGCAGCTTACGTCAATCCTACGAGCAGTACTTC. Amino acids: CASSLRQSYEQYF.

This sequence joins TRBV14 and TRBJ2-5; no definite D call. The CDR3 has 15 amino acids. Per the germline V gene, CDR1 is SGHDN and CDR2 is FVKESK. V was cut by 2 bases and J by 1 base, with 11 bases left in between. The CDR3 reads CASSQLNLLQETQYF. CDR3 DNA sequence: TGTGCCAGCAGCCAACTTAATCTCCTCCAAGAGACCCAGTACTTC.

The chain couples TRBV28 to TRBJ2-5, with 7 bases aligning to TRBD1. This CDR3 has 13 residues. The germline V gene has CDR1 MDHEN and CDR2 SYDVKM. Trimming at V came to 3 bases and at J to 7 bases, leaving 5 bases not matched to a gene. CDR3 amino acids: CASSFRGTATQYF. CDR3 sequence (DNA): TGTGCCAGCAGTTTTAGGGGGACAGCGACCCAGTACTTC.

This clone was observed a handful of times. The CDR3 DNA is TGCAGCGTTGTGGGGGCCGTGCATGCGGGCTACACCTTC. Encoded protein: CSVVGAVHAGYTF. The chain uses TRBV29-1 and TRBJ1-2; TRBD1 is a possible D gene (6 bases). Germline V gene data show CDR1 as SQVTM and CDR2 as ANQGSEA. CDR3 length: 13 residues. The germline V and J ends were trimmed by 4 bases and 8 bases, with 17 bases remaining between them.

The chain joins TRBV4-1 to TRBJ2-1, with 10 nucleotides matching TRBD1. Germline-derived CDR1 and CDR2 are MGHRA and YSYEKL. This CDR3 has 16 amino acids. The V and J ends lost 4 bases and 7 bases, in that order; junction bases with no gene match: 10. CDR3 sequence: CASSRLGQGDWNEQFF. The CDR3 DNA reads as TGCGCCAGCAGCCGCCTCGGACAGGGGGACTGGAATGAGCAGTTCTTC.

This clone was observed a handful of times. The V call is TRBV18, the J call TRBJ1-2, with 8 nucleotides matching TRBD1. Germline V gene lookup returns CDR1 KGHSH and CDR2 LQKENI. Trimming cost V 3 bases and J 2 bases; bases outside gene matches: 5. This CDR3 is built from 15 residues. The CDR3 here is CASSPSTGGNYGYTF. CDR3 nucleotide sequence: TGTGCCAGCTCACCGTCCACAGGGGGAAACTATGGCTACACCTTC. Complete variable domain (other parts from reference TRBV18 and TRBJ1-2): NAGVMQNPRHLVRRRGQEARLRCSPMKGHSHVYWYRQLPEEGLKFMVYLQKENIIDESGMPKERFSAEFPKEGPSILRIQQVVRGDSAAYFCASSPSTGGNYGYTFGSGTRLTVV.

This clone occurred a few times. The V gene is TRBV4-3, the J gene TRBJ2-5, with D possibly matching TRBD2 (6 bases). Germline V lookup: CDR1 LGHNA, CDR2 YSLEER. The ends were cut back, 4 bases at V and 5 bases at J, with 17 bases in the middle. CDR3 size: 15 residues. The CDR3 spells CASSPRGSAGETQYF. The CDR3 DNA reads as TGCGCCAGCAGCCCCCGGGGCTCGGCGGGGGAGACCCAGTACTTC.

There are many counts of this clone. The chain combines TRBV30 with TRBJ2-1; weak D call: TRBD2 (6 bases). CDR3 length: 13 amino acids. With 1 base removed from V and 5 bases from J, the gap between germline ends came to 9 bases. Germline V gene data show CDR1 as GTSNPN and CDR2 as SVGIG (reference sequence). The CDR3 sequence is CAWSAERDNEQFF. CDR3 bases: TGTGCCTGGAGTGCAGAGCGGGACAATGAGCAGTTCTTC.

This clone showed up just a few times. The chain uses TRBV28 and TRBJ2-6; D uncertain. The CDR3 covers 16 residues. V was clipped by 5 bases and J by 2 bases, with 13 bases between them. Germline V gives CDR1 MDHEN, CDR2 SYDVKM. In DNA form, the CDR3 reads TGTGCCAGCAGTCTCCCCCGAGGAACTGGGGCCAACGTCCTGACTTTC. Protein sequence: CASSLPRGTGANVLTF.

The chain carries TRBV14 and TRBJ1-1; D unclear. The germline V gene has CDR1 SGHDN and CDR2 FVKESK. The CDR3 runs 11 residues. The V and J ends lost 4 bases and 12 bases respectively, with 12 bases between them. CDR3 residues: CASSPGVRTFF. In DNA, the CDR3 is TGTGCCAGCAGCCCGGGCGTGAGAACTTTCTTT.

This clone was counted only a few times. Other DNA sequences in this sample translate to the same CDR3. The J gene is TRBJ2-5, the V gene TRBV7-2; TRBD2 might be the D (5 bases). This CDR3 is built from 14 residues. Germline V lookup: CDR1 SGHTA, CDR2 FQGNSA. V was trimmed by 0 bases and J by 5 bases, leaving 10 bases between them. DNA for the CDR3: TGTGCCAGCAGCTTAGCGGGAGCGCAGGAGACCCAGTACTTC. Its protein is CASSLAGAQETQYF.

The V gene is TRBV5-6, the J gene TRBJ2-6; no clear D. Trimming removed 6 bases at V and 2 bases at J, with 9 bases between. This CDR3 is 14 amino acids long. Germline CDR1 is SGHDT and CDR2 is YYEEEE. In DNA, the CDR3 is TGTGCCAGCACCGATACTGCTGGGGCCAACGTCCTGACTTTC. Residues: CASTDTAGANVLTF.

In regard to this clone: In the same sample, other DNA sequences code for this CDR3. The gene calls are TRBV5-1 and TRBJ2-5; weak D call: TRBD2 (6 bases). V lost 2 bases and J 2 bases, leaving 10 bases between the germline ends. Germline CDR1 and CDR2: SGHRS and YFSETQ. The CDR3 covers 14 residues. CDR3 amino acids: CASSLLGGQETQYF. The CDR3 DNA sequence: TGCGCCAGCAGCTTACTGGGGGGTCAAGAGACCCAGTACTTC.

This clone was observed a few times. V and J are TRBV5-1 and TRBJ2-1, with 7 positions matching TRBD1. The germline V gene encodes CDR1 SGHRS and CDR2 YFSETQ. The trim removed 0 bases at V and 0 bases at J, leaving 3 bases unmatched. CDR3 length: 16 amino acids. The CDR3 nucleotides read TGCGCCAGCAGCTTGGCGACAGGGTCCTCCTACAATGAGCAGTTCTTC. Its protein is CASSLATGSSYNEQFF.